The 17 T cell receptor beta chains below were found in one sample sequenced in a study of beta chain features in type 1 diabetes. The whole isolated RNA underwent reverse transcription, so sequencing captured expressed TCRB transcripts. Some clones are missing from TCRdb's copy, which holds only in-frame ones; the method was immunoSEQ multiplex PCR. In the table there are 200,000 to 250,000 clones, over 8.5% of which are singletons. The sequenced sample consisted of naive CD4+ T cells from blood. The origin of the receptors is a woman aged 18 to 35 in good health.

The chain joins TRBV4-1 to TRBJ1-2; TRBD1 matches at 7 bases. The CDR3 has 16 residues. Trimming at V came to 1 base and at J to 6 bases, leaving 11 bases not matched to a gene. Looked up from germline, CDR1 is MGHRA and CDR2 is YSYEKL. CDR3 coding DNA: TGCGCCAGCAGCCAAGTCCACCCAAACAGGGGTGATGGCTACACCTTC. Encoded protein: CASSQVHPNRGDGYTF.

Only a few counts were recorded for this clone. The chain links TRBV30 to TRBJ2-5, with 13 bases matching TRBD2. J gave up 1 base and V 8 bases, and 7 bases lay outside the gene matches. The V gene's germline CDR1 is GTSNPN and CDR2 SVGIG (reference sequence). The CDR3 contains 15 residues. The CDR3 coding sequence is TGTGCCCTCCGACTAGCGGGGGGCCCCCAAGAGACCCAGTACTTC. Its protein is CALRLAGGPQETQYF.

V usage is TRBV10-1 and J usage is TRBJ2-1; D is uncertain. The CDR3 runs 14 residues. Per germline, CDR1 WNHNN and CDR2 SYGVQD (reference sequence). V lost 4 bases and J lost 2, with 9 bases in between. The CDR3 sequence: CASSGGTTYNEQFF. CDR3 DNA: TGCGCCAGCAGTGGTGGTACTACCTACAATGAGCAGTTCTTC.

The CDR3 spells CASSLEPAVKGETQYF. CDR3 bases: TGTGCCAGCAGCTTGGAACCAGCGGTCAAGGGAGAGACCCAGTACTTC. V gene TRBV5-6 combines with J gene TRBJ2-5; perhaps TRBD2 as D (5 bases). The V gene lost 0 bases and the J gene lost 4 bases, with 16 bases spanning the gap. The CDR3 runs to 16 residues. Germline CDR1 and CDR2: SGHDT and YYEEEE.

In its sample, this clone was seen a few times. V usage is TRBV27 and J usage is TRBJ2-5; 11 bases are a match to TRBD1. Unmatched junction bases numbered 15, after V lost 8 bases and J lost 1 base. Germline-derived CDR1 and CDR2 are MNHEY and SMNVEV (reference sequence). The CDR3 sequence is 18 residues long. The CDR3 protein is CASRSLRGGTGGQETQYF. The CDR3 coding sequence is TGTGCCAGCCGCAGTTTACGTGGGGGGACAGGGGGCCAAGAGACCCAGTACTTC.

This chain links TRBV5-1 with TRBJ2-5, with TRBD1 matching 10 bases. After removal of 2 bases from V and 8 bases from J, the junction contained 6 bases not matched to a gene. This CDR3 region has 14 residues. Germline values: CDR1 SGHRS, CDR2 YFSETQ. The CDR3 region is CASSFAGTGDTQYF. As DNA, the CDR3 is TGCGCCAGCAGCTTCGCCGGGACAGGGGACACCCAGTACTTC.

The rearrangement uses TRBV7-9 and TRBJ2-1; D is undetermined. Germline CDR1 is SEHNR and CDR2 is FQNEAQ (reference sequence). Trimming removed 2 bases from V and 0 bases from J, with 11 bases in between. This CDR3 region has 16 residues. The CDR3 sequence: CASSLSVASSYNEQFF. DNA for the CDR3: TGTGCCAGCAGCTTAAGCGTCGCAAGCTCCTACAATGAGCAGTTCTTC.

Only a few counts were recorded for this clone. V gene TRBV4-1 combines with J gene TRBJ2-4; 8 bases map to TRBD2. V shed 1 base, J shed 2 bases, and the junction held 4 bases outside the gene matches. This CDR3 has 16 amino acids. Germline V gene data show CDR1 as MGHRA and CDR2 as YSYEKL. The CDR3 sequence is CASSQAGGRSKNIQYF. Written as DNA, the CDR3 is TGCGCCAGCAGCCAAGCGGGGGGGCGATCCAAAAACATTCAGTACTTC.

The chain has TRBV5-1 and TRBJ2-7, with TRBD1 matching 10 bases. Germline loops: CDR1 SGHRS, CDR2 YFSETQ. V shed 4 bases and J 3 bases; nucleotides not matched to a gene: 10. The CDR3 spans 16 residues. CDR3 coding DNA: TGCGCCAGCAGCCCCGGACAGGGGGGAGGTGGCTACGAGCAGTACTTC. It codes for CASSPGQGGGGYEQYF.

This clone has a handful of counts. The chain has TRBV18 and TRBJ1-5; D unresolved. CDR1 KGHSH and CDR2 LQKENI come from the germline V gene. Trimming left V 4 bases short and J 1 base short, with 14 bases between. The CDR3 is made up of 16 amino acids. The CDR3 sequence is CASSQKGGQSNQPQHF. In DNA form, the CDR3 reads TGTGCCAGCTCACAAAAGGGAGGGCAGAGCAATCAGCCCCAGCATTTT.

Comments on this clone: Lacking the conserved final phenylalanine or tryptophan, this CDR3 likely reflects a read error. No DNA is shown, since the ends of the CDR3 on it are uncertain; the CDR3 is the one TCRdb lists. V usage is TRBV28 and J usage is TRBJ2-3; TRBD1 was called by the table and not checked on the DNA. The CDR3 length is 12 residues, termini included. Germline loops: CDR1 MDHEN, CDR2 SYDVKM. CDR3 protein: CASSLGVGTPDV.

V is TRBV5-1 and J is TRBJ1-4, with D maybe TRBD1 (6 bases). Germline lookup yields CDR1 SGHRS and CDR2 YFSETQ. The CDR3 covers 14 residues. V lost 4 bases, J lost 5 bases, and 12 bases lay in between. Here the CDR3 reads CASSRTALNEKLFF. In DNA, the CDR3 is TGCGCCAGCAGCCGGACAGCCCTGAATGAAAAACTGTTTTTT.

The CDR3 DNA reads as TGTGCCAGCAGCCCTGGACTAGCGAACACCGGGGAGCTGTTTTTT. Translation gives CASSPGLANTGELFF. V usage is TRBV7-7 and J usage is TRBJ2-2; TRBD2 matches 7 bases. The CDR3 consists of 15 residues. Germline V gene sequence: CDR1 SSHAT, CDR2 FNYEAQ (reference sequence). The V segment lost 5 bases and the J segment 0 bases; nucleotides outside the gene matches: 3.

This chain links TRBV6-1 with TRBJ1-2; perhaps TRBD1 as D (6 bases). The CDR3 contains 13 residues. Trimming removed 2 bases from V and 4 bases from J, with 8 bases in between. Germline CDR1 is MNHNS and CDR2 is SASEGT. The CDR3 here is CASSESRGYGYTF. CDR3 sequence (DNA): TGTGCCAGCAGTGAAAGCAGGGGCTATGGCTACACCTTC.

V is TRBV7-7 and J is TRBJ2-5; 8 nucleotides agree with TRBD1. V shed 3 bases and J 5 bases; nucleotides not matched to a gene: 5. This CDR3 has 14 amino acids. Germline CDR1 and CDR2: SSHAT and FNYEAQ (reference sequence). CDR3: CASSFQGAGETQYF. The DNA of the CDR3 is TGTGCCAGCAGCTTCCAGGGGGCTGGGGAGACCCAGTACTTC.

This clone has at least ten counts. The J gene is TRBJ2-5, the V gene TRBV29-1; the D gene is possibly TRBD1 (5 bases). CDR1 SQVTM and CDR2 ANQGSEA come from the germline V gene. Trimming shortened V by 2 bases and J by 0 bases, and 10 bases separated the two germline ends. This CDR3 has 14 residues. The CDR3 DNA follows: TGCAGCGTTGAATGGGCCAGGGACCAAGAGACCCAGTACTTC. It translates to CSVEWARDQETQYF.

This clone turned up a few times. V and J are TRBV30 and TRBJ1-3; 8 bases fit TRBD1. V shed 2 bases, J shed 3 bases, and the junction held 6 bases outside the gene matches. The CDR3 runs to 15 residues. Germline values: CDR1 GTSNPN, CDR2 SVGIG (reference sequence). The CDR3 here is CAWSSTGANGNTIYF. The CDR3 nucleotides read TGTGCCTGGAGTTCGACAGGGGCTAATGGAAACACCATATATTTT.